Listed here is a single TCR beta chain. Its antigen remains undetermined. Base qualities are not provided; no much larger clone lies one nucleotide away. A single peripheral blood draw of approximately 0.11 L on average was collected from each donor into heparinised tubes. A BD FACSAria II was used to sort naive, central memory, regulatory and stem cell-like memory CD4+ T cells with a panel that included CD45RO, CCR7, CD25, CD127, CD95 and CD27. A purity above 95% was achieved for all sorted populations. PBMCs were separated immediately by Lymphoprep density gradient centrifugation and were stained directly, without being cultured. To minimize batch effects, samples were stained and sorted in pairs, one healthy donor with one patient per experiment. The data are from a study of beta chain features in type 1 diabetes (dated by TCRdb to between 2017 and 2018). Notes on the research overall: Mean age, gender distribution, total cell number and subset yield did not differ between patients and healthy donors. A total of some 100,000,000 sorted cells were examined across all samples, and the number of cells per subset was strongly correlated with RNA yield. In the study, recently diagnosed type 1 diabetes patients and matched healthy donors were compared on the TCRB repertoires of their sorted circulating CD4+ T cell subsets. Regulatory and stem cell-like memory subsets were obtained from only 8 patients and roughly 8 healthy donors, while naive and central memory subsets were obtained from all 30 or so donors. Overall study outcomes, separate from this receptor: Naive, central memory and regulatory TCRB repertoires appeared to be more similar among patients than among healthy donors. Fewer insertions and more nucleotide deletions at VDJ recombination sites were observed in patients with type 1 diabetes, implying thymic rearrangement abnormalities. A moderate but significant shortening of TCRB CDR3 length was observed in type 1 diabetes patients in all four CD4+ subsets. Shorter templates might have been favored by PCR, but patient and control samples were amplified and corrected together, so both groups would have been affected equally by any skew. Because small numbers of individuals were included in the HLA sub-analyses, any influence of HLA type on TCRB rearrangement was left unresolved. Because cDNA was sequenced instead of genomic DNA, activated cells with high expression could be over-represented, although the groups did not differ in activation or CD3 levels.

From cysteine to phenylalanine, the CDR3 is 15 amino acids long. Only the CDR3 DNA stays, 45 bases, in frame from base 1. Trimming at the junction amounts to 4 bases on V and 2 bases on J, and the germline ends lie 15 bases apart. The germline V gene sets CDR1 to LGHNT and CDR2 to FRNRAP. The entire isolated RNA was reverse transcribed using the High Capacity cDNA Reverse Transcription Kit, and thus expressed TCRB transcripts were sequenced. Deep immunoSEQ sequencing was applied to naive, central memory and regulatory T cell samples, giving an average of about 3.6 million total reads per sample. Sorted cells were lysed in RLT buffer, and RNA was extracted using DNase-treated RNeasy Micro or Mini kits according to cell number. To prevent cross-contamination, every cell subset was processed on its own, while patient and healthy donor samples were processed together. TCRB sequences were amplified from cDNA with the immunoSEQ multiplex PCR, producing 87-bp fragments spanning the CDR3 region. The amplicons were sequenced using the Illumina HiSeq platform. On the study's bioinformatics: PCR bias was corrected computationally using synthetic template baselines, and reads within Hamming distance 2 were collapsed, with unmergeable singletons discarded. Reads were aligned to IMGT to assign V, D and J genes, CDR3 length, and insertions or deletions at six rearrangement sites. Within each subset, clonotype counts were normalized to sorted cell number, and only after that were true diversity and Gini coefficients computed with the tcR R package. Repertoire sharing was quantified using the overlap coefficient calculated on TCRB nucleotide sequences. As a proxy for the pre-selection repertoire, out-of-frame TCRB sequences from naive cells were analyzed. TCRdb took over this immuneACCESS table, retaining in-frame rearrangements with V and J assigned. Such tables are incomplete; in checked studies, under half of the missing clones stem from an unresolved V gene, and the remainder is unexplained. The V and J calls and clone size were taken over from that table, and D and trimming were inferred from the DNA. This sample is represented by over 200,000 clones; 9.5% to 13% of them were singletons. The top ten clones comprise over 0.015% of the sample.

Specimen: naive CD4+ T cells from blood. In the paper's terms, the cell subset or site label means: true naive CD4+ T cells. This clonotype originated in a young man with type 1 diabetes. The V and J genes are TRBV12-5 and TRBJ2-7; matching of 6 bases hints at TRBD2 as the D gene. The CDR3 amino acid sequence is: CASGSYRDWTYEQYF. The sequenced DNA is TGTGCTAGTGGTTCTTACCGGGACTGGACCTACGAGCAGTACTTC.